The 5 T cell receptor beta chains below all came from one sample that was sequenced in a study of shared clonotypes between healthy human individuals. Naive CD8 cells, CD45RO-negative and positively selected for CCR7, excluded terminally differentiated effector memory CD45RA+ cells. The assay was immunoSEQ multiplex PCR, and TCRdb's table has in-frame clones only and misses some. The sample has about 2.1 million clones; just under 95% are singletons. Source material: naive CD8+ T cells from PBMCs. The receptors stem from a man younger than 35 in good health. Some clones in this sample may be carry-over from other donors' samples.

V and J are TRBV5-1 and TRBJ2-7, with 14 bases lining up with TRBD2. Germline loops: CDR1 SGHRS, CDR2 YFSETQ. Trimming cost V 4 bases and J 2 bases; bases outside gene matches: 5. This CDR3 is built from 16 residues. CDR3 nucleotides: TGCGCCAGCAGCCCAAGGACTAGCGGGAGGCCCTACGAGCAGTACTTC. Protein: CASSPRTSGRPYEQYF.

The chain recombines TRBV19 with TRBJ1-5; 8 bases align to TRBD1. CDR3 length: 14 residues. Germline CDR1 and CDR2: LNHDA and SQIVND (reference sequence). V shed 7 bases and J 3 bases; nucleotides not matched to a gene: 5. The CDR3 spells CASNQDRDNQPQHF. CDR3 nucleotides: TGTGCCAGTAACCAGGACAGGGACAATCAGCCCCAGCATTTT. The complete variable domain, with remaining parts taken from reference TRBV19 and TRBJ1-5, reads DGGITQSPKYLFRKEGQNVTLSCEQNLNHDAMYWYRQDPGQGLRLIYYSQIVNDFQKGDIAEGYSVSREKKESFPLTVTSAQKNPTAFYLCASNQDRDNQPQHFGDGTRLSIL.

This chain links TRBV5-1 with TRBJ2-3; TRBD2 aligns across 13 bases. CDR3 length equals 17 residues. Germline V gives CDR1 SGHRS, CDR2 YFSETQ. The ends lost 4 bases at V and 8 bases at J; junction bases unmatched: 13. The CDR3 DNA is TGCGCCAGCAGCCCGGGGACTAGCGGGACCGTCCCGGGTACGCAGTATTTT. Its translation is CASSPGTSGTVPGTQYF.

V is TRBV4-2 and J is TRBJ2-5, with a possible D match to TRBD1 (7 bases). The germline gives CDR1 LGHNA, CDR2 YNFKEQ. This CDR3 contains 16 residues. The V end was cut by 0 bases, the J end by 1 base, with 12 bases between. This CDR3 reads CASSQETGRFQETQYF. The CDR3 DNA reads TGTGCCAGCAGCCAAGAGACAGGGAGGTTCCAAGAGACCCAGTACTTC.

The V and J genes are TRBV7-2 and TRBJ2-7; D gene ambiguous. This CDR3 is built from 15 residues. Trimming shortened V by 1 base and J by 2 bases, and 12 bases separated the two germline ends. The germline gives CDR1 SGHTA, CDR2 FQGNSA. CDR3 loop: CASSLGRLDAYEQYF. CDR3 in DNA: TGTGCCAGCAGCTTAGGTCGCCTGGATGCCTACGAGCAGTACTTC. Full variable domain (remainder filled in from reference TRBV7-2 and TRBJ2-7): GAGVSQSPSNKVTEKGKDVELRCDPISGHTALYWYRQSLGQGLEFLIYFQGNSAPDKSGLPSDRFSAERTGGSVSTLTIQRTQQEDSAVYLCASSLGRLDAYEQYFGPGTRLTVT.